This T cell receptor beta chain was sequenced during a study of blood T cell repertoires in COVID-19. Across the whole study: Whether acute or convalescent, the COVID-19 samples came from the United States, Italy and Spain. Sample material is recorded as cDNA or gDNA derived from T cells, B-cell-depleted T cells, or PBMCs.

Authors' processing steps: Nucleated cell number was recorded as an estimate derived from reference gene primer amplification. Measured with immunoSEQ multiplex PCR; TCRdb has only the in-frame clones, and not every one. The V and J calls and clone size are taken from that table; D and trimming were inferred from the DNA. The data contain roughly 100,000 clones, around nine tenths of them seen just once; the ten biggest clones take up 6%. The trim removed 4 bases at V and 0 bases at J, leaving 2 bases unmatched. The CDR3 is 15 amino acids. Germline V lookup: CDR1 KGHSH, CDR2 LQKENI. The material sequenced was peripheral blood. The chain is built from TRBV18 and TRBJ2-1; 8 bases are a match to TRBD2. This TCR came from a human donor in a cohort sampled during active COVID-19. CDR3 region: CASSLSGSSYNEQFF. The CDR3, as DNA: TGTGCCAGCTCACTCAGCGGGAGCTCCTACAATGAGCAGTTCTTC.